A single sample gave rise to the 19 T cell receptor beta chains below, sequenced in a study of graft-versus-host responses after intestinal transplantation. Assay used: immunoSEQ multiplex PCR; TCRdb lists only in-frame clones, some missing. The repertoire holds 15,000 or so clones, with 33% as singletons. Sequencing was performed on alloreactive CD4+ T cells from a mixed lymphocyte reaction culture, taken before intestinal transplant. The subset denotes: CFSE-low proliferating T cells sorted from roughly six-day pre-transplant mixed lymphocyte reaction (GvH or HvG direction). These TCRs come from a human patient who received an intestinal transplant.

The chain employs TRBV6-5 and TRBJ1-1, with TRBD1 as a possible D gene (5 bases). Trimming shortened V by 7 bases and J by 7 bases, and 16 bases separated the two germline ends. Germline V gene sequence: CDR1 MNHEY, CDR2 SVGAGI. This CDR3 contains 13 residues. CDR3 DNA: TGTGCCAGCAACCATTACGCAAGGGGTGAAGCTTTCTTT. Amino acids: CASNHYARGEAFF.

In this sample, this clone turned up a few times. This sequence joins TRBV5-6 and TRBJ1-6; 7 nucleotides agree with TRBD1. CDR1 SGHDT and CDR2 YYEEEE come from the germline V gene. The CDR3 extends over 16 amino acids. V shed 0 bases, J shed 7 bases, and the junction held 7 bases outside the gene matches. Here the CDR3 DNA reads TGTGCCAGCAGCTTGGGTCCGACAGGGAGCAATTCACCCCTCCACTTT. Amino acids: CASSLGPTGSNSPLHF.

This clone was found a few times. The chain combines TRBV6-1 with TRBJ2-3; D uncertain. The CDR3 is 14 residues long. V was clipped by 7 bases and J by 0 bases, with 11 bases between them. Germline lookup yields CDR1 MNHNS and CDR2 SASEGT. As DNA, the CDR3 is TGTGCCAGCACTCTAACCGCGAGCACAGATACGCAGTATTTT. Its protein is CASTLTASTDTQYF.

Only a few counts were recorded for this clone. The chain is built from TRBV10-3 and TRBJ1-6, with D unclear. The V and J ends lost 0 bases and 5 bases respectively, with 8 bases between them. CDR3 length equals 15 residues. From germline, CDR1 is ENHRY and CDR2 SYGVKD. CDR3 sequence: CAISESRADNSPLHF. In nucleotides, the CDR3 is TGTGCCATCAGTGAGTCTCGGGCCGATAATTCACCCCTCCACTTT.

In its sample, this clone was seen once. The chain recombines TRBV19 with TRBJ2-1; either TRBD1 or TRBD2 may fit D (6 bases each). V was shortened by 1 base and J by 5 bases, with 15 bases between the two germline ends. CDR3 size: 16 residues. Looked up from germline, CDR1 is LNHDA and CDR2 is SQIVND (reference sequence). The CDR3, as DNA: TGTGCCAGTAGTATAGTTGGGGGGCTAGACCACAATGAGCAGTTCTTC. Protein product: CASSIVGGLDHNEQFF.

By share, this clone ranks as medium-sized. CDR3 protein: CASSIAGGNQPQHF. DNA for the CDR3: TGTGCCAGTAGTATAGCCGGGGGCAATCAGCCCCAGCATTTT. This chain joins TRBV19 and TRBJ1-5; unclear D gene. V was trimmed by 1 base and J by 2 bases, leaving 6 bases between them. The CDR3 runs to 14 residues. Germline loops: CDR1 LNHDA, CDR2 SQIVND (reference sequence).

This clone was observed a handful of times. V and J are TRBV5-1 and TRBJ1-4, with 7 nucleotides matching TRBD1. Germline loops: CDR1 SGHRS, CDR2 YFSETQ. This CDR3 is 15 amino acids long. J lost 4 bases, V lost 5 bases, and 8 bases had no gene match. Here the CDR3 reads CASRYSGQINEKLFF. The CDR3 nucleotides read TGCGCCAGCAGGTATTCGGGACAGATTAATGAAAAACTGTTTTTT.

This chain uses TRBV9 with TRBJ2-2; TRBD2 aligns across 10 bases. The CDR3 loop spans 15 amino acids. Germline lookup yields CDR1 SGDLS and CDR2 YYNGEE. V shed 1 base, J shed 8 bases, and the junction held 5 bases outside the gene matches. The CDR3 sequence: CASSVYSGREGELFF. CDR3 in DNA: TGTGCCAGCAGCGTATACAGCGGGAGGGAGGGGGAGCTGTTTTTT.

This chain uses TRBV7-2 with TRBJ1-6; TRBD1 might be the D (5 bases). Germline assignment: CDR1 SGHTA and CDR2 FQGNSA. The CDR3 extends over 15 amino acids. V lost 5 bases, J lost 10 bases, and 18 bases lay in between. The CDR3 protein is CASSPRGRSPSPLHF. For the CDR3, the DNA is TGTGCCAGCAGCCCTCGGGGCAGAAGTCCGTCACCCCTCCACTTT.

V and J are TRBV11-3 and TRBJ2-5; 7 bases line up with TRBD1. CDR1 and CDR2 from the germline V gene are SGHNT and YENEEA. Trimming took 3 bases from V and 1 from J; bases not matched to a gene: 2. This CDR3 has 14 amino acids. CDR3 residues: CASSFAGGQETQYF. CDR3 in DNA: TGTGCCAGCAGCTTCGCAGGGGGCCAAGAGACCCAGTACTTC.

This clone was observed a few times. This chain uses TRBV6-5 with TRBJ2-5; a weak D match, TRBD1 (6 bases). Germline CDR1 and CDR2: MNHEY and SVGAGI. V gave up 6 bases and J gave up 2 bases, with 10 bases separating them. The CDR3 spans 13 residues. The DNA for the CDR3 is TGTGCCAGCAGCAGGACAGAACAAGAGACCCAGTACTTC. Translation gives CASSRTEQETQYF.

This CDR3 reads CASSLPTGYEQYF. DNA for the CDR3: TGTGCCAGCAGCTTACCTACAGGCTACGAGCAGTACTTC. V and J are TRBV7-2 and TRBJ2-7; D possibly corresponds to TRBD1 (5 bases). V lost 2 bases and J 3 bases, leaving 8 bases between the germline ends. Germline CDR1 is SGHTA and CDR2 is FQGNSA. The CDR3 contains 13 residues.

The chain is built from TRBV11-3 and TRBJ2-1; 10 bases align to TRBD2. This CDR3 comprises 14 residues. J lost 5 bases, V lost 7 bases, and 5 bases had no gene match. From germline, CDR1 is SGHNT and CDR2 YENEEA. The CDR3 loop is CASTRTSGNNEQFF. In DNA form, the CDR3 reads TGTGCCAGCACCCGGACTAGCGGAAACAATGAGCAGTTCTTC.

The gene calls are TRBV7-6 and TRBJ2-7; 7 bases fit TRBD2. Germline V gene lookup returns CDR1 SGHVS and CDR2 FNYEAQ. The CDR3 loop spans 13 amino acids. The ends lost 5 bases at V and 1 base at J; junction bases unmatched: 2. The CDR3 coding sequence is TGTGCCAGCAGCCCGGGGGGTTCCTACGAGCAGTACTTC. It translates to CASSPGGSYEQYF.

With regard to this clone: The germline gene is not matched at one end of the junction; a read error may be the cause. The chain combines TRBV15 with TRBJ1-4, with TRBD1 as a possible D gene (5 bases). CDR3 length equals 14 residues. Germline CDR1 LNHNV, CDR2 YYDKDF (reference sequence). The DNA for the CDR3 is TGTGCCACCAGCAGAGGGGGCGTTAAGAGAAAAACTGTTTTT. Encoded protein: CATSRGGVKRKTVF.

The genes are TRBV21-1 and TRBJ1-2; the tabulated D call, TRBD1, remains unverified against the DNA. TRBV21-1 is shown as a pseudogene. The CDR3 totals 16 residues. CDR3 protein: CASSKLGRTANYGYTF. The CDR3 DNA reads TGTGCCAGCAGCAAGTTGGGACGGACAGCTAACTATGGCTACACCTTC.

This clone has more than one count but fewer than ten. The chain recombines TRBV7-9 with TRBJ2-2; 8 positions match TRBD1. J lost 3 bases, V lost 9 bases, and 0 bases had no gene match. The CDR3 loop spans 12 amino acids. Germline loops: CDR1 SEHNR, CDR2 FQNEAQ (reference sequence). The CDR3 spells CARDRDTGELFF. In DNA form, the CDR3 reads TGTGCCAGGGACAGGGACACCGGGGAGCTGTTTTTT.

The chain uses TRBV6-5 and TRBJ1-5; no firm D call. CDR1 and CDR2 from the germline V gene are MNHEY and SVGAGI. CDR3 size: 14 residues. V was trimmed by 5 bases and J by 7 bases, leaving 15 bases between them. The CDR3 coding sequence is TGTGCCAGCAGTGAATCTTGGGCCACACAGCCCCAGCATTTT. Amino acid sequence: CASSESWATQPQHF.

The rearrangement uses TRBV5-5 and TRBJ2-7; D possibly corresponds to TRBD2 (5 bases). The CDR3 is 15 amino acids. V was trimmed by 4 bases and J by 0 bases, leaving 14 bases between them. CDR1 and CDR2 from the germline V gene are SGHKS and YYEKEE (reference sequence). This CDR3 is CASSTAGETSYEQYF. In DNA, the CDR3 is TGTGCCAGCAGCACTGCTGGGGAGACCTCCTACGAGCAGTACTTC.